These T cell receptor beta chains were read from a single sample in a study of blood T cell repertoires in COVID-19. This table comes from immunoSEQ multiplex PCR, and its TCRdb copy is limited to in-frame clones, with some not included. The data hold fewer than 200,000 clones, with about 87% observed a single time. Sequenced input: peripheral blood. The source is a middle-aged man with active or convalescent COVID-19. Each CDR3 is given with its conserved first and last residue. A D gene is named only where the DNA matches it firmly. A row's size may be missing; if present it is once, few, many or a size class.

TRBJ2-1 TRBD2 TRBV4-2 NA CASSPGTSGYNEQFF TGTGCCAGCAGCCCCGGGACTAGCGGTTACAATGAGCAGTTCTTC
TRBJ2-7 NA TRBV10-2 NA CASSERGSSYEQYF TGCGCCAGCAGTGAGCGGGGGAGCTCCTACGAGCAGTACTTC
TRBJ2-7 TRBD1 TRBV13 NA CASSIRDRHNEQYF TGTGCCAGCAGCATCCGGGACAGGCATAACGAGCAGTACTTC
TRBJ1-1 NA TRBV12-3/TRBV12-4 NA CASRELNTEAFF TGTGCCAGCCGAGAGCTGAACACTGAAGCTTTCTTT
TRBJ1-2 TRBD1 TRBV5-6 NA CASSLGTANYGYTF TGTGCCAGCAGCCTAGGGACAGCCAACTATGGCTACACCTTC
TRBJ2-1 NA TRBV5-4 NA CASSLVGTRDEQFF TGTGCCAGCAGCTTGGTTGGGACTCGGGATGAGCAGTTCTTC
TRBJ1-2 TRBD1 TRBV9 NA CASSVGRRTGYYGYTF TGTGCCAGCAGCGTAGGTCGTAGGACAGGGTACTATGGCTACACCTTC
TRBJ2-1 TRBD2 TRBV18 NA CASSLLASGGARWYNEQFF TGTGCCAGCTCACTCCTGGCCAGCGGGGGGGCCAGGTGGTACAATGAGCAGTTCTTC
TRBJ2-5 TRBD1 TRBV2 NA CASSPGQGAWETQYF TGTGCCAGCAGCCCTGGACAGGGGGCGTGGGAGACCCAGTACTTC
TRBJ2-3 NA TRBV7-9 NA CASSYDYHTDTQYF TGTGCCAGCAGCTACGACTACCACACAGATACGCAGTATTTT
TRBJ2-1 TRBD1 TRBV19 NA CASSEETGNNEQFF TGTGCCAGTAGTGAGGAGACAGGGAACAATGAGCAGTTCTTC
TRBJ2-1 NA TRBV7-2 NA CASSLAIPNEQFF TGTGCCAGCAGCTTAGCAATCCCAAATGAGCAGTTCTTC
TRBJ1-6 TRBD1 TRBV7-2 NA CASSDPTGGFSPLHF TGTGCCAGCAGCGACCCCACAGGGGGTTTTTCACCCCTCCACTTT
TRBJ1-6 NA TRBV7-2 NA CASSRLPSPLHF TGTGCCAGCAGCCGACTGCCTTCACCCCTCCACTTT
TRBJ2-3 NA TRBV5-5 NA CASSRYGAGGTSGTDTQYF TGTGCCAGCAGCCGTTACGGGGCAGGGGGGACCTCTGGCACAGATACGCAGTATTTT
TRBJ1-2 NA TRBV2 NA CASSSKGQGSGYTF TGTGCCAGCAGTTCTAAGGGGCAGGGGAGCGGCTACACCTTC
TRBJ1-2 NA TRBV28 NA CASSLSSIYGYTF TGTGCCAGCAGTTTAAGCTCCATCTATGGCTACACCTTC
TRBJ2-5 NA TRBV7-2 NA CASRFPPGSAQYF TGTGCCAGCAGATTCCCCCCCGGTAGCGCCCAGTACTTC
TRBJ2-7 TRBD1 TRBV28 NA CASSSRRTGGSTSYEQYF TGTGCCAGCAGCTCTCGTCGGACAGGGGGCTCCACCTCCTACGAGCAGTACTTC
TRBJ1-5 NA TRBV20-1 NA CSASQGRGYQPQHF TGCAGTGCTAGTCAGGGCAGGGGCTATCAGCCCCAGCATTTT
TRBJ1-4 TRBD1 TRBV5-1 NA CASSLTGVRTNEKLFF TGCGCCAGCAGCTTGACAGGGGTGAGGACTAATGAAAAACTGTTTTTT
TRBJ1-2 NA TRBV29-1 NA CSVDSGGANYGYTF TGCAGCGTTGATAGTGGGGGCGCGAACTATGGCTACACCTTC
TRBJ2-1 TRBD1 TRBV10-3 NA CAIRSDRGGYNEQFF TGTGCCATCAGATCGGACAGGGGCGGTTACAATGAGCAGTTCTTC
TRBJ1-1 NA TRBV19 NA CASSIARQRNTEAFF TGTGCCAGTAGTATAGCTCGACAGCGGAACACTGAAGCTTTCTTT
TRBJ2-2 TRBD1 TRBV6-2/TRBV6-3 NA CASSYVGQGVGELFF TGTGCCAGCAGTTACGTCGGACAGGGGGTAGGGGAGCTGTTTTTT
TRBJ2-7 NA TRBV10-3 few CAISESRQRSYEQYF TGTGCCATCAGTGAGTCGAGGCAAAGGTCCTACGAGCAGTACTTC
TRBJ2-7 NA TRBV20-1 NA CSASLAWEQYF TGCAGTGCTAGTCTAGCTTGGGAGCAGTACTTC
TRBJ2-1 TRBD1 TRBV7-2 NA CASSEKGGDHEQFF TGTGCCAGCAGCGAGAAAGGGGGCGATCATGAGCAGTTCTTC
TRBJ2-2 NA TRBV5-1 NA CASCDGGVGGELFF TGCGCCAGCTGCGATGGCGGGGTAGGCGGGGAGCTGTTTTTT
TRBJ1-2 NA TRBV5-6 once CASSPDAGNYNYGYTF TGTGCCAGCAGCCCGGATGCCGGGAATTACAACTATGGCTACACCTTC
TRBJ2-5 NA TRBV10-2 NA CASSRMARGYQETQYF TGCGCCAGCAGTCGTATGGCTAGGGGGTACCAAGAGACCCAGTACTTC